The sequence of this T cell receptor beta chain was determined in a study of blood T cell repertoires in COVID-19. Study at large: The United States, Italy and Spain were the sources of the acute and convalescent COVID-19 samples. Nucleic acid was either cDNA or gDNA, and it came from T cells, B-cell-depleted T cells, or PBMCs.

Per the authors' pipeline: Amplifying reference gene primers gave estimates of nucleated cell counts. The repertoire was sequenced with immunoSEQ multiplex PCR; TCRdb's copy has only in-frame clones and lacks some. V, J and clone size are those of that table, while D and trimming were read from the DNA. Altogether under 170,000 clones are present, around four fifths being singletons, with the ten largest covering less than 2.5%. The CDR3 extends over 14 amino acids. Germline loops: CDR1 MDHEN, CDR2 SYDVKM. Trimming took off 3 bases at V and 7 bases at J, with 15 bases between the two ends. The sequence derives from a man between 65 and 80 years old with acute or convalescent COVID-19. This chain uses TRBV28 with TRBJ1-2, with D possibly TRBD1 on 6 matching bases. The sample consisted of peripheral blood. The CDR3 protein is CASSLVRDKFGYTF. CDR3 in DNA: TGTGCCAGCAGTTTGGTCCGGGACAAATTTGGCTACACCTTC.